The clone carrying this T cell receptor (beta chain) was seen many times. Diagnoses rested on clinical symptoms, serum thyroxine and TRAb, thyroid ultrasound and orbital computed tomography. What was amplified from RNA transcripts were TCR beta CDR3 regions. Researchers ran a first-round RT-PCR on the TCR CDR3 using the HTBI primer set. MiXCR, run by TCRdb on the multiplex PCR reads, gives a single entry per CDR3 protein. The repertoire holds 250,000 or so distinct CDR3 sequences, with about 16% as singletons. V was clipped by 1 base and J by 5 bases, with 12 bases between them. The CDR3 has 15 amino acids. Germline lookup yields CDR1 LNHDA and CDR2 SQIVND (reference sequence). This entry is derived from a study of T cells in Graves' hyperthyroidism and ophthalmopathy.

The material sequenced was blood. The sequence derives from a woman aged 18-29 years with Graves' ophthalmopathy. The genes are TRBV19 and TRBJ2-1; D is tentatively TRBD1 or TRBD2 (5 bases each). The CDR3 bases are TGTGCCAGTAGTATAGCCGGGTCGGGGCACAATGAGCAGTTCTTC. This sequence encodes CASSIAGSGHNEQFF.